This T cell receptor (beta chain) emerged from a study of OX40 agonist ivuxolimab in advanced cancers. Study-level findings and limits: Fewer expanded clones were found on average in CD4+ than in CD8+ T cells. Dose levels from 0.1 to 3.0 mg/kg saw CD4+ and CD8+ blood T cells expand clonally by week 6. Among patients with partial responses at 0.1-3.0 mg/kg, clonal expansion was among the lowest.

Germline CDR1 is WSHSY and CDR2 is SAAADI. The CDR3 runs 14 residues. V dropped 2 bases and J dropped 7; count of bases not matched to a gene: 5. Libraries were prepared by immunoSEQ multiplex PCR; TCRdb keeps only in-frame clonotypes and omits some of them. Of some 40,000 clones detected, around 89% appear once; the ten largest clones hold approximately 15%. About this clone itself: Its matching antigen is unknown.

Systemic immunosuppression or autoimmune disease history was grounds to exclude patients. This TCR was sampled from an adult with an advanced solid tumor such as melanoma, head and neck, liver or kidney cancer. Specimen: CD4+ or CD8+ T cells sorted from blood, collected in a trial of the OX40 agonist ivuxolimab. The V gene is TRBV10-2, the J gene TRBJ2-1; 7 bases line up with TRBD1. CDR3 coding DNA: TGCGCCAGCAGTGAGAGGGGGCTCGGGAATGAGCAGTTCTTC. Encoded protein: CASSERGLGNEQFF.